Below are 30 T cell receptor beta chains sequenced from a single sample in a study of cytomegalovirus exposure and HLA in healthy donors. The PCR had 60 Vbeta and 13 Jbeta primers. Here immunoSEQ multiplex PCR was the method, and the copy in TCRdb shows in-frame clones only, minus some. The sample records 95,000 to 150,000 clones, roughly 76% being singletons. Sequences were obtained from PBMCs. These receptor sequences come from a man aged 25-45 years in good health and CMV-seronegative.

The genes are TRBV5-6 and TRBJ1-1; D is possibly TRBD1 (5 bases). The germline V and J ends were trimmed by 6 bases and 1 base, with 22 bases remaining between them. Germline CDR1 SGHDT, CDR2 YYEEEE. The CDR3 sequence is 17 residues long. The CDR3 protein is CASTKRGLVGGNTEAFF. The CDR3 region has the DNA TGTGCCAGCACCAAGAGGGGCCTGGTGGGAGGGAACACTGAAGCTTTCTTT.

This chain uses TRBV4-1 with TRBJ2-7; 7 positions match TRBD1. Looked up from germline, CDR1 is MGHRA and CDR2 is YSYEKL. With V trimmed by 7 bases and J by 3 bases, 15 bases remained unmatched. This CDR3 has 16 amino acids. In nucleotides, the CDR3 is TGCGCCAGCACCCTAAGACCCAGAGACAGGGTCTACGAGCAGTACTTC. It specifies CASTLRPRDRVYEQYF.

The rearrangement joins TRBV27 to TRBJ1-5; tentative D call: TRBD1 (5 bases). Trimming removed 6 bases from V and 0 bases from J, with 18 bases in between. This CDR3 has 17 residues. CDR1 is MNHEY, CDR2 SMNVEV, per germline (reference sequence). As DNA, the CDR3 is TGTGCCAGCAGATTCGAACTACAGGTTCATAGCAATCAGCCCCAGCATTTT. Protein sequence: CASRFELQVHSNQPQHF.

The chain links TRBV15 to TRBJ2-3; D is undetermined. CDR3 size: 15 residues. The germline V and J ends were trimmed by 1 base and 0 bases, with 8 bases remaining between them. Germline CDR1 LNHNV, CDR2 YYDKDF (reference sequence). In DNA, the CDR3 is TGTGCCACCAGCAGAGGAGAGCCTAGCACAGATACGCAGTATTTT. Translated: CATSRGEPSTDTQYF.

The rearrangement uses TRBV6-5 and TRBJ1-4; a weak D match, TRBD1 (6 bases). The germline CDR1 and CDR2 sequences are MNHEY and SVGAGI. Trimming took 6 bases from V and 7 from J, leaving 18 bases between them. The CDR3 is 15 amino acids. CDR3 coding DNA: TGTGCCAGCAGGCCCCGGGACAAACGCAGTGAAAAACTGTTTTTT. Amino acids: CASRPRDKRSEKLFF.

This rearrangement joins TRBV18 to TRBJ2-5, with 7 bases fitting TRBD2. V lost 1 base and J lost 4; bases outside the gene matches: 9. The germline V gene encodes CDR1 KGHSH and CDR2 LQKENI. This CDR3 region has 16 residues. CDR3 loop: CASSPRSGGSRETQYF. CDR3 bases: TGTGCCAGCTCACCACGATCCGGGGGGTCAAGAGAGACCCAGTACTTC.

As concerns this clone: Distinct nucleotide sequences in the sample also encode this CDR3. The chain recombines TRBV7-9 with TRBJ2-7; D is undetermined. Germline V gives CDR1 SEHNR, CDR2 FQNEAQ (reference sequence). V was clipped by 1 base and J by 3 bases, with 4 bases between them. This CDR3 contains 12 residues. The CDR3 region is CASSLGVYEQYF. For the CDR3, the DNA is TGTGCCAGCAGCTTAGGAGTCTACGAGCAGTACTTC.

J is TRBJ2-3 and V is TRBV6-1; D perhaps matches TRBD1 (6 bases). The CDR3 contains 14 residues. V was clipped by 6 bases and J by 0 bases, with 10 bases between them. CDR1 and CDR2 (germline): MNHNS, SASEGT. The CDR3 region is CASRQGTSTDTQYF. The CDR3 DNA sequence: TGTGCCAGCAGACAGGGTACGAGCACAGATACGCAGTATTTT.

The count of this clone is one. This rearrangement joins TRBV7-9 to TRBJ2-1; perhaps TRBD1 as D (6 bases). CDR3 length: 16 amino acids. Germline-derived CDR1 and CDR2 are SEHNR and FQNEAQ (reference sequence). V was pared by 4 bases and J by 2 bases, with 15 bases between. Here the CDR3 reads CASSSLRDKAYNEQFF. CDR3 bases: TGTGCCAGCAGCTCACTCCGGGACAAGGCCTACAATGAGCAGTTCTTC.

The sample holds a few counts of this clone. The chain combines TRBV9 with TRBJ2-5, with 9 bases identical to TRBD2. With V trimmed by 4 bases and J by 5 bases, 9 bases remained unmatched. Germline V gene sequence: CDR1 SGDLS, CDR2 YYNGEE. This CDR3 is 15 amino acids long. CDR3 DNA sequence: TGTGCCAGCAGCTGGGAAGCGGGGGGTGGGGAGACCCAGTACTTC. Residues: CASSWEAGGGETQYF. Looking up the rest from reference TRBV9 and TRBJ2-5 gives the full variable domain: DSGVTQTPKHLITATGQRVTLRCSPRSGDLSVYWYQQSLDQGLQFLIQYYNGEERAKGNILERFSAQQFPDLHSELNLSSLELGDSALYFCASSWEAGGGETQYFGPGTRLLVL.

This sequence joins TRBV5-6 and TRBJ2-1, with 7 bases matching TRBD1. The junction had 7 bases not matched to a gene; V was cut back by 2 bases and J by 2 bases. Per germline, CDR1 SGHDT and CDR2 YYEEEE. The CDR3 sequence is 16 residues long. The CDR3 region is CASSLFDRAAYNEQFF. Here the CDR3 DNA reads TGTGCCAGCAGCTTATTCGACAGGGCGGCCTACAATGAGCAGTTCTTC.

CDR3 protein: CASNPRGGLETQYF. Here the CDR3 DNA reads TGTGCCAGCAATCCGCGGGGGGGATTGGAGACCCAGTACTTC. The chain couples TRBV2 to TRBJ2-5; 9 positions agree with TRBD2. Germline V gives CDR1 SNHLY, CDR2 FYNNEI. V gave up 7 bases and J gave up 5 bases; unmatched junction bases: 8. This CDR3 has 14 amino acids.

This clone was counted a few times. CDR3 protein: CASSLGRQSNQPQHF. In nucleotides, the CDR3 is TGTGCCAGCAGTTTAGGGCGACAGAGCAATCAGCCCCAGCATTTT. This chain links TRBV28 with TRBJ1-5; TRBD1 is a possible D gene (5 bases). The CDR3 length is 15 residues. The germline V gene encodes CDR1 MDHEN and CDR2 SYDVKM. Trimming left V 2 bases short and J 1 base short, with 9 bases between.

V and J are TRBV28 and TRBJ2-2, with 9 bases lining up with TRBD1. V lost 6 bases and J lost 9; bases outside the gene matches: 11. CDR1 MDHEN and CDR2 SYDVKM come from the germline V gene. The CDR3 spans 15 residues. CDR3 bases: TGTGCCAGCAGCGTCGACAGGGGGACGGGTTGGGAGCTGTTTTTT. Translation: CASSVDRGTGWELFF.

This chain uses TRBV7-9 with TRBJ2-3, with D maybe TRBD2 (5 bases). The CDR3 has 17 residues. Trimming stripped 1 base from V and 9 bases from J, with 23 bases between. Germline CDR1 and CDR2: SEHNR and FQNEAQ (reference sequence). The CDR3 DNA is TGTGCCAGCAGCTTAGTGACTACACCCTCCTGGCGCGAGACGCAGTATTTT. Translating it yields CASSLVTTPSWRETQYF. The entire variable domain, with the rest obtained from reference TRBV7-9 and TRBJ2-3, is as follows: DTGVSQNPRHKITKRGQNVTFRCDPISEHNRLYWYRQTLGQGPEFLTYFQNEAQLEKSRLLSDRFSAERPKGSFSTLEIQRTEQGDSAMYLCASSLVTTPSWRETQYFGPGTRLTVL.

The V and J genes are TRBV19 and TRBJ2-1; 9 bases fit TRBD1. CDR1 LNHDA and CDR2 SQIVND come from the germline V gene (reference sequence). V trimming: 6 bases; J trimming: 3 bases; junction bases outside the gene matches: 3. The CDR3 contains 14 residues. The CDR3 loop is CASSRQGVYNEQFF. The CDR3 bases are TGTGCCAGTAGCAGACAGGGGGTCTACAATGAGCAGTTCTTC.

This sequence joins TRBV27 and TRBJ2-1; 8 positions match TRBD1. In germline, CDR1 is MNHEY, CDR2 SMNVEV (reference sequence). The length of the CDR3 is 13 residues. With 9 bases clipped from V and 3 bases from J, the junction kept 4 bases outside the gene matches. CDR3 sequence (DNA): TGTGCCAGGGCAGGGGGCGACTACAATGAGCAGTTCTTC. This translates into CARAGGDYNEQFF.

This clone was found once. V usage is TRBV11-2 and J usage is TRBJ1-6; 10 bases fit TRBD1. The length of the CDR3 is 14 residues. The ends lost 4 bases at V and 8 bases at J; junction bases unmatched: 2. Germline V lookup: CDR1 SGHAT, CDR2 FQNNGV. The CDR3: CASSWTGGDSPLHF. Here the CDR3 DNA reads TGTGCCAGCAGCTGGACAGGGGGGGATTCACCCCTCCACTTT.

V gene TRBV19 combines with J gene TRBJ2-2, with a weak D call TRBD1 (5 bases). This CDR3 spans 14 amino acids. V lost 7 bases, J lost 3 bases, and 12 bases lay in between. In germline, CDR1 is LNHDA, CDR2 SQIVND (reference sequence). The CDR3 here is CASKALGDTGELFF. In nucleotides, the CDR3 is TGTGCCAGTAAAGCGTTAGGGGACACCGGGGAGCTGTTTTTT. The variable domain in full, with the rest retrieved from reference TRBV19 and TRBJ2-2, is DGGITQSPKYLFRKEGQNVTLSCEQNLNHDAMYWYRQDPGQGLRLIYYSQIVNDFQKGDIAEGYSVSREKKESFPLTVTSAQKNPTAFYLCASKALGDTGELFFGEGSRLTVL.

This chain joins TRBV5-1 and TRBJ2-6, with D uncertain. The V gene lost 1 base and the J gene lost 0 bases, with 5 bases spanning the gap. This CDR3 contains 15 residues. Germline V gene data show CDR1 as SGHRS and CDR2 as YFSETQ. This chain's CDR3 is CASSLTSSGANVLTF. CDR3 DNA sequence: TGCGCCAGCAGCTTGACGAGCTCTGGGGCCAACGTCCTGACTTTC.

The chain carries TRBV2 and TRBJ2-5; 10 bases map to TRBD1. The CDR3 runs 14 residues. Trimming cost V 8 bases and J 3 bases; bases outside gene matches: 6. Per the germline V gene, CDR1 is SNHLY and CDR2 is FYNNEI. CDR3 nucleotides: TGTGCCAGCTCGGAGACAGGGGGCGAAGAGACCCAGTACTTC. It codes for CASSETGGEETQYF.

The chain recombines TRBV4-2 with TRBJ1-1; TRBD1 is a possible D gene (5 bases). The CDR3 totals 16 residues. Germline CDR1 is LGHNA and CDR2 is YNFKEQ. Trimming shortened V by 3 bases and J by 1 base, and 15 bases separated the two germline ends. The CDR3, as DNA: TGTGCCAGCAGCCAGAGATTAAGGGGCTCGAACACTGAAGCTTTCTTT. This codes for CASSQRLRGSNTEAFF.

The chain links TRBV6-1 to TRBJ1-5, with TRBD1 identical over 9 bases. There are 14 residues in the CDR3. Looked up from germline, CDR1 is MNHNS and CDR2 is SASEGT. J lost 4 bases, V lost 7 bases, and 5 bases had no gene match. This chain's CDR3 is CASISTGGNQPQHF. The CDR3 bases are TGTGCCAGCATCTCGACAGGGGGTAATCAGCCCCAGCATTTT.

In this sample, this clone turned up once. This rearrangement joins TRBV2 to TRBJ2-3; maybe TRBD2 (6 bases). Germline values: CDR1 SNHLY, CDR2 FYNNEI. CDR3 length: 14 amino acids. V was trimmed by 4 bases and J by 1 base, leaving 9 bases between them. The CDR3 here is CASSVPSGTDTQYF. The CDR3 DNA follows: TGTGCCAGCAGTGTCCCTAGCGGCACAGATACGCAGTATTTT.

There are a few counts of this clone. J is TRBJ2-1 and V is TRBV5-1; 10 bases match TRBD2. The germline gives CDR1 SGHRS, CDR2 YFSETQ. The CDR3 loop spans 17 amino acids. J was trimmed by 3 bases and V by 0 bases; bases with no gene match: 6. CDR3 protein: CASSLALAGALYNEQFF. The DNA of the CDR3 is TGCGCCAGCAGCTTGGCCCTAGCGGGGGCCCTCTACAATGAGCAGTTCTTC.

The chain recombines TRBV7-9 with TRBJ2-5, with 7 bases matching TRBD1. Germline lookup yields CDR1 SEHNR and CDR2 FQNEAQ (reference sequence). The CDR3 runs 16 residues. V was pared by 0 bases and J by 2 bases, with 6 bases of the junction left unmatched. CDR3 loop: CASSLAPWTGQETQYF. The CDR3 coding sequence is TGTGCCAGCAGCTTAGCGCCCTGGACAGGACAAGAGACCCAGTACTTC.

The V and J genes are TRBV6-4 and TRBJ1-5; D unclear. The CDR3 contains 13 residues. Deletions cut 4 bases from V and 7 bases from J, with 11 bases between. CDR1 and CDR2 (germline): MRHNA, SNTAGT. The DNA for the CDR3 is TGTGCCAGCAGTGTCCCCAACAAACAGCCCCAGCATTTT. It specifies CASSVPNKQPQHF.

V and J are TRBV27 and TRBJ1-4; a weak D match, TRBD1 (6 bases). V was trimmed by 6 bases and J by 8 bases, leaving 10 bases between them. Germline V gene lookup returns CDR1 MNHEY and CDR2 SMNVEV (reference sequence). The CDR3 is 12 amino acids. Here the CDR3 reads CASRQGYEKLFF. The CDR3 bases are TGTGCCAGCAGACAGGGATACGAAAAACTGTTTTTT.

CDR3 bases: TGCAGCGCCGTTTCACTAGCGGGGGGGCCCGGGGAGCTGTTTTTT. Its protein is CSAVSLAGGPGELFF. The rearrangement uses TRBV29-1 and TRBJ2-2, with 13 nucleotides matching TRBD2. Germline loops: CDR1 SQVTM, CDR2 ANQGSEA. The CDR3 consists of 15 residues. Trimming cost V 7 bases and J 6 bases; bases outside gene matches: 8.

The chain combines TRBV4-2 with TRBJ2-1; 10 bases map to TRBD1. Germline V gene data show CDR1 as LGHNA and CDR2 as YNFKEQ. The CDR3 is 20 amino acids. V was clipped by 3 bases and J by 4 bases; unmatched bases: 18. DNA of the CDR3: TGTGCCAGCAGCCAGGAGGGACAGGGGTTTACGGGGGGCCCTTACAATGAGCAGTTCTTC. This translates into CASSQEGQGFTGGPYNEQFF.